What follows are 8 T cell receptor beta chains derived from one specimen sequenced in a study of blood T cell repertoires in COVID-19 (TCRdb year 2020). The library was obtained by the immunoSEQ multiplex PCR assay. TCRdb carries this immuneACCESS record with in-frame sequences only. Its versions omit some clonotypes, under half of them owing to an unresolved V gene in the studies checked, with the rest unexplained. This sample comprises approximately 200,000 clones, nearly 90% of them detected only once. About a tenth of the sample goes to the ten largest clones. The sample comprised PBMCs or T cells enriched from blood (not recorded which). Receptors originate from a man aged 30 to 45 who had recovered from COVID-19.

The J gene is TRBJ2-7, the V gene TRBV5-4; 16 bases agree with TRBD2. The CDR3 sequence is 16 residues long. Per the germline V gene, CDR1 is SGHNT and CDR2 is YYREEE (reference sequence). With 4 bases clipped from V and 3 bases from J, the junction kept 4 bases outside the gene matches. The CDR3 DNA reads as TGTGCCAGCAGCGCGGGACTAGCGGGGGGGGACTACGAGCAGTACTTC. Translation gives CASSAGLAGGDYEQYF.

The rearrangement uses TRBV7-8 and TRBJ1-1; 10 bases map to TRBD1. Germline CDR1 and CDR2: SGHVS and FQNEAQ. With 5 bases clipped from V and 6 bases from J, the junction kept 12 bases outside the gene matches. The CDR3 consists of 16 residues. CDR3 loop: CASSPGTGVSIPEAFF. CDR3 coding DNA: TGTGCCAGCAGCCCCGGGACAGGGGTTTCTATTCCTGAAGCTTTCTTT.

V usage is TRBV30 and J usage is TRBJ1-4; no definite D call. CDR3 length: 12 amino acids. The V end lost 0 bases, the J end lost 6 bases, and 5 bases lay between the germline ends. The V gene's germline CDR1 is GTSNPN and CDR2 SVGIG (reference sequence). CDR3 in DNA: TGTGCCTGGAGTGTACTGGATGAAAAACTGTTTTTT. Its protein is CAWSVLDEKLFF.

In DNA, the CDR3 is TGTGCCAGTAGTCCGCGGGATATGGATACGCAGTATTTT. Translated, it gives CASSPRDMDTQYF. The chain links TRBV19 to TRBJ2-3; a possible D gene is TRBD2 (6 bases). The CDR3 runs 13 residues. Germline V gene lookup returns CDR1 LNHDA and CDR2 SQIVND (reference sequence). V lost 5 bases, J lost 6 bases, and 12 bases lay in between.

The rearrangement joins TRBV27 to TRBJ2-7; weak D call: TRBD2 (5 bases). Between the trimmed V and J ends, which lost 2 bases and 9 bases, there was a span of 14 bases. There are 13 residues in the CDR3. The V gene's germline CDR1 is MNHEY and CDR2 SMNVEV (reference sequence). The CDR3, as DNA: TGTGCCAGCAGTTTAAGAGGGTTAGTGGGGCAGTACTTC. This translates into CASSLRGLVGQYF.

The V gene is TRBV4-3, the J gene TRBJ2-3; D not certain. Germline V gene data show CDR1 as LGHNA and CDR2 as YSLEER. V was pared by 2 bases and J by 6 bases, with 15 bases between. The CDR3 is 15 amino acids. CDR3 protein: CASSQSFTPADTQYF. The DNA for the CDR3 is TGCGCCAGCAGCCAATCATTCACACCAGCGGATACGCAGTATTTT.

The chain couples TRBV4-1 to TRBJ1-1; 7 positions match TRBD1. CDR1 MGHRA and CDR2 YSYEKL come from the germline V gene. V lost 0 bases and J lost 0; bases outside the gene matches: 10. The CDR3 covers 18 residues. The chain's CDR3 is CASSQDPLGQYMNTEAFF. For the CDR3, the DNA is TGCGCCAGCAGCCAAGATCCGTTGGGACAGTACATGAACACTGAAGCTTTCTTT.

The V and J genes are TRBV18 and TRBJ1-1; possible D gene TRBD1, 5 bases. Per germline, CDR1 KGHSH and CDR2 LQKENI. CDR3 length: 14 residues. V was trimmed by 1 base and J by 11 bases, leaving 17 bases between them. The CDR3 bases are TGTGCCAGCTCACCACAAGACAGCAGGGTCTGGGCTTTCTTT. Its protein product is CASSPQDSRVWAFF.